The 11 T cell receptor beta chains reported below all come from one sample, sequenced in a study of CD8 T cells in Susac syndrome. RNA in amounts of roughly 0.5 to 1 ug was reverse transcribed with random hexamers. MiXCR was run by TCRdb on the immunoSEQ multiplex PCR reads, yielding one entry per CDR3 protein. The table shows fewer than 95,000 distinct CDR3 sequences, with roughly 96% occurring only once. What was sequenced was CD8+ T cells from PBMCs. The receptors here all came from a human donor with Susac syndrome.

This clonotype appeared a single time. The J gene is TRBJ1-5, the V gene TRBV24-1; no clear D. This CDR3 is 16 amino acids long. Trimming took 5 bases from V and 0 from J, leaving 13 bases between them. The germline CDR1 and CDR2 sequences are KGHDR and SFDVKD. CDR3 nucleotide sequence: TGTGCCACCAGTGCCGGAGGAGGGTTTAGCAATCAGCCCCAGCATTTT. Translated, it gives CATSAGGGFSNQPQHF.

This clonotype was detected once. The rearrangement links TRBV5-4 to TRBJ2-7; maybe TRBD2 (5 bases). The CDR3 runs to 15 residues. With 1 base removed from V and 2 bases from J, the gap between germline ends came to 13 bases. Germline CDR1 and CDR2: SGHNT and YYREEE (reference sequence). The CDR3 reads CASSLISGNAYEQYF. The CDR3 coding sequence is TGTGCCAGCAGCTTGATAAGCGGTAATGCCTACGAGCAGTACTTC. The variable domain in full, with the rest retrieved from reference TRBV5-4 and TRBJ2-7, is ETGVTQSPTHLIKTRGQQVTLRCSSQSGHNTVSWYQQALGQGPQFIFQYYREEENGRGNFPPRFSGLQFPNYSSELNVNALELDDSALYLCASSLISGNAYEQYFGPGTRLTVT.

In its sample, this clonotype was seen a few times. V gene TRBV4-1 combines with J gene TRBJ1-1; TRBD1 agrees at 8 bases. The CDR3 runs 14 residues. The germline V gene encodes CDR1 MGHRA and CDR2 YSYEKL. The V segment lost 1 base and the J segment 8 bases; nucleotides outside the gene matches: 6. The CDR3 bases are TGCGCCAGCAGCCAAGGACAGGGGACTGCGGAAGCTTTCTTT. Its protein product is CASSQGQGTAEAFF.

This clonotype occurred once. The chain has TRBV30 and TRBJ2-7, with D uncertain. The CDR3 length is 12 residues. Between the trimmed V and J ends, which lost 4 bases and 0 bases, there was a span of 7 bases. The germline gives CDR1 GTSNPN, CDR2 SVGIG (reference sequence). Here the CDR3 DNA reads TGTGCCTGGACCCAGAGCTCCTACGAGCAGTACTTC. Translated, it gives CAWTQSSYEQYF.

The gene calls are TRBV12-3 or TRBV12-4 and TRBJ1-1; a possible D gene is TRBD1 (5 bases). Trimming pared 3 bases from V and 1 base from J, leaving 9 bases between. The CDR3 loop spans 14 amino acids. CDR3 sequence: CASSLGQENTEAFF. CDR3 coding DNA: TGTGCCAGCAGTTTGGGGCAGGAGAACACTGAAGCTTTCTTT.

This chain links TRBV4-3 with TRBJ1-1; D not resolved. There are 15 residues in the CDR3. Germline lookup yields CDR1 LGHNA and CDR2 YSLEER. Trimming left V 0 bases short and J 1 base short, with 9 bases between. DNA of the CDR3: TGCGCCAGCAGCCAAGATCGGGTTACGAACACTGAAGCTTTCTTT. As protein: CASSQDRVTNTEAFF.

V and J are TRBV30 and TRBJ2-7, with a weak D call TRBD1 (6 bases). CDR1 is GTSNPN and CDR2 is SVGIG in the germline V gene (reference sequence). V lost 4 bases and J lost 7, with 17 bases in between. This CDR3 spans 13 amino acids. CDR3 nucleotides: TGTGCCTGGAATCTTCAAACAGGGATGGAGCAGTACTTC. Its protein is CAWNLQTGMEQYF.

The CDR3 region has the DNA TGTGCCAGCAGCCCAGGGGGCTCGGGTCAGCCCCAGCATTTT. This codes for CASSPGGSGQPQHF. The chain employs TRBV14 and TRBJ1-5; 8 nucleotides agree with TRBD1. The V gene's germline CDR1 is SGHDN and CDR2 FVKESK. This CDR3 is built from 14 residues. J lost 6 bases, V lost 4 bases, and 5 bases had no gene match.

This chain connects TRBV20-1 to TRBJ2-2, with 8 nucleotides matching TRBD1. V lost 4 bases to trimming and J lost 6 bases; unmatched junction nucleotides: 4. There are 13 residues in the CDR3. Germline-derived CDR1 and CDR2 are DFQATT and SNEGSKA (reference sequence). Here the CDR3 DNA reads TGCAGTGCTACTCAGGGGGCAGCCGGGGAGCTGTTTTTT. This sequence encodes CSATQGAAGELFF.

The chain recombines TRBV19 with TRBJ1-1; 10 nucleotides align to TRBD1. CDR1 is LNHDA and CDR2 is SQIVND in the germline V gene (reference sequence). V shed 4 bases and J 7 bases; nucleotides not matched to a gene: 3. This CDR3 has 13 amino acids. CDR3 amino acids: CASSRGQGVEAFF. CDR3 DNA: TGTGCCAGTAGTAGAGGACAGGGGGTTGAAGCTTTCTTT. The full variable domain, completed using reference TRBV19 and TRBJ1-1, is DGGITQSPKYLFRKEGQNVTLSCEQNLNHDAMYWYRQDPGQGLRLIYYSQIVNDFQKGDIAEGYSVSREKKESFPLTVTSAQKNPTAFYLCASSRGQGVEAFFGQGTRLTVV.

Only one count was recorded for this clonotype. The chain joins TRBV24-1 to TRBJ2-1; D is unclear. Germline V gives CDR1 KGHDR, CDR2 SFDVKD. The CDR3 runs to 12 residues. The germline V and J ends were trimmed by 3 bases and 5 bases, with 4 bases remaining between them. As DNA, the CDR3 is TGTGCCACCAGTGATAGGCACAATGAGCAGTTCTTC. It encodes CATSDRHNEQFF.